The rows below give T cell receptor beta chains drawn from one sample of a study of human T cells and chemical hapten exposure. MiXCR was run by TCRdb on the RACE reads, yielding one entry per CDR3 protein. The sample yields approximately 260,000 distinct CDR3 sequences, more than 6.5% seen once. Sequencing used whole blood, obtained in connection with sensitization to the hapten diphenylcyclopropenone (DPC). The receptor set was obtained from a woman aged 40 to 50 with alopecia areata. Some clones in this sample may be carry-over from other donors' samples. CDR3s include the opening cysteine and the closing phenylalanine or tryptophan. D genes are given only for firm matches. Clone size is not always given. Where it is, it says once, few, many or a class for expanded clones.

>TRBD2|few|TRBV27|TRBJ2-7
TGTGCCAGCAGTTTATCTGCGGGAGGGTCCTACGAGCAGTACTTC
CASSLSAGGSYEQYF
>NA|NA|TRBV3-1|TRBJ1-1
TGTGCCAGCAGCCAAGATCGGGCCGTTGAAGCTTTCTTT
CASSQDRAVEAFF
>NA|many|TRBV29-1|TRBJ1-2
TGCAGCGTTGCCCATTACGGGACGTCTAACTATGGCTACACCTTC
CSVAHYGTSNYGYTF
>NA|NA|TRBV27|TRBJ2-5
TGTGCCAGCAGTCCCACCAAATCGGAGACCCAGTACTTC
CASSPTKSETQYF
>NA|many|TRBV7-2|TRBJ1-6
TGTGCCAGCAGCTTAGCGCAGGGAGGTGGTTCACCCCTCCACTTT
CASSLAQGGGSPLHF
>NA|NA|TRBV18|TRBJ2-7
TGTGCCAGCTCACCCAGCTCTGATGAGCAGTACTTC
CASSPSSDEQYF
>TRBD2|few|TRBV7-2|TRBJ2-2
TGTGCCAGCAGCTTAGGACTAGCGGGAGTGGGCGGGGAGCTGTTTTTT
CASSLGLAGVGGELFF
>TRBD2|NA|TRBV20-1|TRBJ2-7
TGCAGTGCTCCGAGACTAGCGGGAGTTGAGCAGTACTTC
CSAPRLAGVEQYF
>TRBD1|many|TRBV19|TRBJ1-4
TGTGCCAGTAGTAACAGGGGGCCCAATGAAAAACTGTTTTTT
CASSNRGPNEKLFF
>TRBD2|NA|TRBV6-6|TRBJ2-1
TGTGCCAGCAGAGAGCGGGAGGGCCTTGAGCAGTTCTTC
CASREREGLEQFF
>TRBD1|many|TRBV20-1|TRBJ1-6
TGCAGTGCTATTGGTCAGGGGGGTTCACCCCTCCACTTT
CSAIGQGGSPLHF
>NA|NA|TRBV4-1|TRBJ2-5
TGCGCCAGCAGCCAGGCTGGGACCCCAGAGACCCAGTACTTC
CASSQAGTPETQYF
>TRBD1|few|TRBV6-5|TRBJ1-1
TGTGCCAGCACCGCGACAGGGGAAACTGAAGCTTTCTTT
CASTATGETEAFF
>TRBD2|NA|TRBV3-1|TRBJ2-1
TGTGCCAGCAGGCTCTCTAGCGGAAACAATGAGCAGTTCTTC
CASRLSSGNNEQFF
>TRBD1|many|TRBV7-9|TRBJ1-5
TGTGCCAGCAGCTCCCACAGGGGACGGCGCAATCAGCCCCAGCATTTT
CASSSHRGRRNQPQHF
>NA|few|TRBV12-3/TRBV12-4|TRBJ1-5
TGTGCCAGCAGTTTCTGGGGATTTCCCCAGCATTTT
CASSFWGFPQHF
>NA|many|TRBV6-1|TRBJ2-1
TGTGCCAGCCCCCCCACTCCGCGCTCGGACAATGAGCAGTTCTTC
CASPPTPRSDNEQFF
>TRBD1|NA|TRBV5-5|TRBJ1-1
TGTGCCAGCAGCGGGGGACAGGTGCTGAACACTGAAGCTTTCTTT
CASSGGQVLNTEAFF
>TRBD1|NA|TRBV20-1|TRBJ2-7
TGCAGTGCTAGCCCCGGGACAGGTCCATCGGGAAGGCAGTACTTC
CSASPGTGPSGRQYF
>NA|NA|TRBV7-9|TRBJ1-2
TGTGCCAGCACGCCGCAGGGGCGGAGTGGCTACACCTTC
CASTPQGRSGYTF
>TRBD2|few|TRBV10-3|TRBJ2-7
TGTGCCATCAGTGCCGGACTAGCGGGAGCAAATGCAGCCGAGCAGTACTTC
CAISAGLAGANAAEQYF
>NA|few|TRBV11-2|TRBJ2-1
TGTGCCAGCAGCCCCCGGCGGGGAGATAATGAGCAGTTCTTC
CASSPRRGDNEQFF
>NA|few|TRBV18|TRBJ1-3
TGTGCCAGCTCATTAGGGGATACTGGAAACACCATATATTTT
CASSLGDTGNTIYF
>NA|many|TRBV9|TRBJ2-3
TGTGCCAGCAGCACCCGCTTCACTTCAGGGGCCTACACAGATACGCAGTATTTT
CASSTRFTSGAYTDTQYF
>NA|NA|TRBV30|TRBJ2-7
TGTGCCTGCACTGAGCTTTATCCTCCTCTCGAGCAGTACTTC
CACTELYPPLEQYF
>TRBD2|few|TRBV9|TRBJ2-3
TGTGCCAGCCGCGCAGGCGGGAGGGTTTCAGATACGCAGTATTTT
CASRAGGRVSDTQYF
>NA|NA|TRBV7-9|TRBJ2-2
TGTGCCAGCAGCTCCGGGTCTTTGAACACCGGGGAGCTGTTTTTT
CASSSGSLNTGELFF
>TRBD1|NA|TRBV29-1|TRBJ2-2
TGCAGCGCTGACAGGGACAACACCGGGGAGCTGTTTTTT
CSADRDNTGELFF
>NA|many|TRBV7-9|TRBJ2-5
TGTGCCAGCAGCCCATTCGGGGGCCAAGAGACCCAGTACTTC
CASSPFGGQETQYF
>NA|NA|TRBV30|TRBJ2-1
TGTGCCTGGAGTATTCACAGGGAAAGGAATGAGCAGTTCTTC
CAWSIHRERNEQFF
>TRBD1|many|TRBV29-1|TRBJ2-3
TGCAGCGTTGCCCAGGGACAGGGAACAGATACGCAGTATTTT
CSVAQGQGTDTQYF
>NA|NA|TRBV5-5|TRBJ2-6
TGTGCCAGCAGCCGAACGACAGGACAATTCTCTGGGGCCAACGTCCTGACTTTC
CASSRTTGQFSGANVLTF
>NA|few|TRBV7-2|TRBJ1-1
TGTGCCAGCAGCGGTAGTGGAGGCCAGAAACAAGCTTTCTTT
CASSGSGGQKQAFF
>TRBD2|few|TRBV7-2|TRBJ2-7
TGTGCCAGCAGGGGAGGGGCTGCCTACGAGCAGTACTTC
CASRGGAAYEQYF
>TRBD1|few|TRBV7-2|TRBJ1-5
TGTGCCAGCAGCTTAGAGGGACAGGTTAGCAATCAGCCCCAGCATTTT
CASSLEGQVSNQPQHF
>NA|few|TRBV7-2|TRBJ2-2
TGTGCCAGCAGTACAGGGCTCGTAACCGGGGAGCTGTTTTTT
CASSTGLVTGELFF
>TRBD2|NA|TRBV7-9|TRBJ2-3
TGTGCCAGCCCCCTAGGAGCGGGAGGAGGAGCAGATACGCAGTATTTT
CASPLGAGGGADTQYF
>TRBD2|few|TRBV6-1|TRBJ2-2
TGTGCCAGCATATACTCATCGGGACTAGCCGGGGAGCTGTTTTTT
CASIYSSGLAGELFF
>TRBD1|NA|TRBV6-2/TRBV6-3|TRBJ1-5
TGTGCCAGCAGTCGAGGGACAGTCAGTCAGCCCCAGCATTTT
CASSRGTVSQPQHF
>NA|few|TRBV6-2/TRBV6-3|TRBJ1-5
TGTGCCAGCTCAACGGAACCCCCGGGACACTATAGCAATCAGCCCCAGCATTTT
CASSTEPPGHYSNQPQHF
>NA|NA|TRBV27|TRBJ1-2
TGTGCCAGCAGTTTATTCGGGCAGCTCACCGTTGAGGGCTACACCTTC
CASSLFGQLTVEGYTF
>TRBD2|NA|TRBV18|TRBJ2-1
TGTGCCAGCTCACCATGGACTAGCGGGAGGCTCTTTGAGCAGTTCTTC
CASSPWTSGRLFEQFF
>TRBD1|NA|TRBV5-6|TRBJ1-6
TGTGCCAGTGGACAGGCTGGTTCACCCCTCCACTTT
CASGQAGSPLHF
>NA|NA|TRBV7-9|TRBJ2-4
TGTGCCAGTCAGGGCGGTCTTGACATTCAGTACTTC
CASQGGLDIQYF
>NA|many|TRBV29-1|TRBJ2-3
TGCAGCGCTGTGCTAGGTCCAGATACGCAGTATTTT
CSAVLGPDTQYF
>TRBD1|few|TRBV28|TRBJ1-2
TGTGCCAGCAGTTTGGACAGGGGGGATGGCTACACCTTC
CASSLDRGDGYTF
>TRBD2|NA|TRBV3-1|TRBJ2-5
TGTGCCAGCAGCCAAACTAGCGGGGGCCAAGAGACCCAGTACTTC
CASSQTSGGQETQYF
>NA|NA|TRBV6-2/TRBV6-3|TRBJ2-1
TGTGCCGGGGGGGCAGGCGAGTACAATGAGCAGTTCTTC
CAGGAGEYNEQFF
>TRBD1|many|TRBV9|TRBJ1-1
TGTGCCAGCAGCGTAACCGGGACAGTCTACGGCACTGAAGCTTTCTTT
CASSVTGTVYGTEAFF
>NA|NA|TRBV5-1|TRBJ2-4
TGCGCCAGCAGCCGAGACCAACGGGGAGGCGCCAAAAACATTCAGTACTTC
CASSRDQRGGAKNIQYF
>NA|few|TRBV12-3/TRBV12-4|TRBJ2-1
TGTGCCAGCGCATACAATGAGCAGTTCTTC
CASAYNEQFF
>NA|NA|TRBV10-2|TRBJ2-1
TGCGCCAGCAGTGCTGCGGGAAATGAGCAGTTCTTC
CASSAAGNEQFF
>TRBD1|few|TRBV29-1|TRBJ1-2
TGCAGCGTTTTCACCGGGACAGGGGGCTTGGGCTACACCTTC
CSVFTGTGGLGYTF
>TRBD1|NA|TRBV20-1|TRBJ2-7
TGCAGTGCTCACCGGGACAGGTCCTACGAGCAGTACTTC
CSAHRDRSYEQYF
>NA|many|TRBV25-1|TRBJ1-5
TGTGCCAGCAAGGACAGACAAGGCAATCAGCCCCAGCATTTT
CASKDRQGNQPQHF
>NA|few|TRBV11-2|TRBJ1-2
TGTGCCAGCAGTTTTAACAGGGTCCGAGGGAGTGGCTACACCTTC
CASSFNRVRGSGYTF
>TRBD2|few|TRBV6-5|TRBJ2-1
TGTGCCAGCAGTTACTCGTGGCGGGGGTACAATGAGCAGTTCTTC
CASSYSWRGYNEQFF